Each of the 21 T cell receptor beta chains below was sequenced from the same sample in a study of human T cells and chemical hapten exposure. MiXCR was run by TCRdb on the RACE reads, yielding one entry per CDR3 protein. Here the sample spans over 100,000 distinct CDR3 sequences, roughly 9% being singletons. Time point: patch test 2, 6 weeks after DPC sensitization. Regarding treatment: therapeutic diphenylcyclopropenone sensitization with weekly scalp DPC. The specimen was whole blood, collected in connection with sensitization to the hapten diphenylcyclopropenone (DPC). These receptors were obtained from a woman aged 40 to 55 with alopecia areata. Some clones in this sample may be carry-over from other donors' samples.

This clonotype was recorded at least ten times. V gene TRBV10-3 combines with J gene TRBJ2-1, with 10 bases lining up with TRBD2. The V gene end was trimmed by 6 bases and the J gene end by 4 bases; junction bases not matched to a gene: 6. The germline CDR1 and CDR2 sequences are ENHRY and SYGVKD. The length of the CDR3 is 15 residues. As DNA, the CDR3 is TGTGCCATCAGCCCTGAGCGGGGGGGTTACAATGAGCAGTTCTTC. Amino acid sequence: CAISPERGGYNEQFF.

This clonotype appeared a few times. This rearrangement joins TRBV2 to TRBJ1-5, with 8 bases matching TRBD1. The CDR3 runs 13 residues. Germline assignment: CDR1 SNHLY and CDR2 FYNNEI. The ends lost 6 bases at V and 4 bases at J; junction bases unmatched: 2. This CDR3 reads CASSTGGNQPQHF. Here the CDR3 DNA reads TGTGCCAGCAGCACAGGGGGGAATCAGCCCCAGCATTTT.

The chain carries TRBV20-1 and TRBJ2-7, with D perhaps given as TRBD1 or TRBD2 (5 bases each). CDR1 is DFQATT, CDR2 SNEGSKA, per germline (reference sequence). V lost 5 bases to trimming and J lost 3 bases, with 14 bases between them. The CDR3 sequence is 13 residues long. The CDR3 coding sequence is TGCAGTGCTGAGGGGCCAGGCAGCTACGAGCAGTACTTC. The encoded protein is CSAEGPGSYEQYF.

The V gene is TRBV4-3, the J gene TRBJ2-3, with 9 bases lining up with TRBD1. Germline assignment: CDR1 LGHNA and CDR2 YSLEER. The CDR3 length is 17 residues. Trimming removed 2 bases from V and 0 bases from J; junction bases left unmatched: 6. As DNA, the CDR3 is TGCGCCAGCAGCCAAAGAACAGGGGGCGTTAGCACAGATACGCAGTATTTT. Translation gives CASSQRTGGVSTDTQYF.

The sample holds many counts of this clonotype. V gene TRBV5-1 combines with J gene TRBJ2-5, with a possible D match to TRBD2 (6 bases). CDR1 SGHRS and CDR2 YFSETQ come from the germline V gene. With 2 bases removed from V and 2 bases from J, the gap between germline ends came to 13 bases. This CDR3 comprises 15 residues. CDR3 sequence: CASSFPGGEQETQYF. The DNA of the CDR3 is TGCGCCAGCAGCTTCCCCGGCGGGGAGCAAGAGACCCAGTACTTC.

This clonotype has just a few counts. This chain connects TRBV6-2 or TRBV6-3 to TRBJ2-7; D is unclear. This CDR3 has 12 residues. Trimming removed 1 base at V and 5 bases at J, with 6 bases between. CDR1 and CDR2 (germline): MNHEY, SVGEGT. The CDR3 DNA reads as TGTGCCAGCAGTTACTGGGGTGACGAGCAGTACTTC. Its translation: CASSYWGDEQYF.

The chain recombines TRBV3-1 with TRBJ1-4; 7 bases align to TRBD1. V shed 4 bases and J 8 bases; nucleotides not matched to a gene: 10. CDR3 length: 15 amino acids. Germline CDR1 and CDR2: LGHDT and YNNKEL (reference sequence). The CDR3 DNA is TGTGCCAGCAGCCCTGGGACAGCTCTCGAGGAAAAACTGTTTTTT. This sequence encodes CASSPGTALEEKLFF.

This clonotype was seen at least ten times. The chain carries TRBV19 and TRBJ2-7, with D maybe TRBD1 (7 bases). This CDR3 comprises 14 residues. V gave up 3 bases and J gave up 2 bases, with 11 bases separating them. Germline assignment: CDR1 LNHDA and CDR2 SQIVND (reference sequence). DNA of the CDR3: TGTGCCAGTAGTATGGCAGGGGGGACCTACGAGCAGTACTTC. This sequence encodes CASSMAGGTYEQYF. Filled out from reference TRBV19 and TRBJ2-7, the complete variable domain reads DGGITQSPKYLFRKEGQNVTLSCEQNLNHDAMYWYRQDPGQGLRLIYYSQIVNDFQKGDIAEGYSVSREKKESFPLTVTSAQKNPTAFYLCASSMAGGTYEQYFGPGTRLTVT.

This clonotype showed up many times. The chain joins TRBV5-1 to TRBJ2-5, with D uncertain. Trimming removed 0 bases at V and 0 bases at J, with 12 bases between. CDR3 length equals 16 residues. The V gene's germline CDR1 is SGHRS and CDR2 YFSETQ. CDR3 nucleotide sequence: TGCGCCAGCAGCTTGGCCGGAAGAACCCACCAAGAGACCCAGTACTTC. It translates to CASSLAGRTHQETQYF.

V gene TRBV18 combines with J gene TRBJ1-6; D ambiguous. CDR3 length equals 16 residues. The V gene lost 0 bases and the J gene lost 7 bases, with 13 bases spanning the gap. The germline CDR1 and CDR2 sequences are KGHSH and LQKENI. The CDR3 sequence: CASSPPAGRRNSPLHF. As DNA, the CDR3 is TGTGCCAGCTCACCACCTGCTGGGCGGAGAAATTCACCCCTCCACTTT.

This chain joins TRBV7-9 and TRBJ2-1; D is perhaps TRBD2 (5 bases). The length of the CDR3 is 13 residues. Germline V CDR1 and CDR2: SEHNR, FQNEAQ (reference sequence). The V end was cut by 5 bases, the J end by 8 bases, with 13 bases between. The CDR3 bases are TGTGCCAGCAGCCTGGCCCGGGAATATGAGCAGTTCTTC. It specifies CASSLAREYEQFF.

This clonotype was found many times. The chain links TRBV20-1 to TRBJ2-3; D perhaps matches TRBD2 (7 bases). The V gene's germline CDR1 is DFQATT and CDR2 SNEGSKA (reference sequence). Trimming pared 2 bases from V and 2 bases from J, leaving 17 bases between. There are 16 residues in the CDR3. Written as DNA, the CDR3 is TGCAGTGCTAGAAAGGGGGGGGCCTCCATCACAGATACGCAGTATTTT. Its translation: CSARKGGASITDTQYF.

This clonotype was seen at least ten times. CDR3 protein: CASSPTGAEGNEQFF. CDR3 in DNA: TGTGCCAGCAGTCCTACAGGGGCCGAGGGCAATGAGCAGTTCTTC. The genes are TRBV12-3 or TRBV12-4 and TRBJ2-1; TRBD1 matches 7 bases. Germline trimming cut 5 bases from V and 6 bases from J; bases unmatched to any gene: 10. There are 15 residues in the CDR3.

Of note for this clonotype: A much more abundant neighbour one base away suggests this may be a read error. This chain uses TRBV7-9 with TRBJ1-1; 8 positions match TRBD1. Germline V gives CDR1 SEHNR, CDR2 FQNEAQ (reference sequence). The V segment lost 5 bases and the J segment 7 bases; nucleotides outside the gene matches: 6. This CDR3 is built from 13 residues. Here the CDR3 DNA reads TGTGCCAGCAGCCGGACAGGGTGCAGTGAAGCTTTCTTT. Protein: CASSRTGCSEAFF.

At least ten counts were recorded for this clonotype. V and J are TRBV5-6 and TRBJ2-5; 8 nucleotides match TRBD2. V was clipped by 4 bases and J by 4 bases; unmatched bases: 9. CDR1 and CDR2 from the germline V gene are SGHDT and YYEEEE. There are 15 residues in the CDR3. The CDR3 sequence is CASSATSVYGETQYF. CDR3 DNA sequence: TGTGCCAGCAGCGCGACTAGCGTCTACGGAGAGACCCAGTACTTC.

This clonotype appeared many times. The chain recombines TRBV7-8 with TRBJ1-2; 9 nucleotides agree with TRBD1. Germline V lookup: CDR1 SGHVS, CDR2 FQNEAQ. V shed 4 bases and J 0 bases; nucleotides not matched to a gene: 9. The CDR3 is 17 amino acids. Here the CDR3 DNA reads TGTGCCAGCAGCTCTTCTCGCCGGACAGGGGCTAACTATGGCTACACCTTC. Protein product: CASSSSRRTGANYGYTF.

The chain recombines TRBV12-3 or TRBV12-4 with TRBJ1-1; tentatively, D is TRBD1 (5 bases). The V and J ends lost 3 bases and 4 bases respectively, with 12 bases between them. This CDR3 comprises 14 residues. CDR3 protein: CASSLLRDGTEAFF. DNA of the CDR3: TGTGCCAGCAGTTTGTTAAGGGACGGCACTGAAGCTTTCTTT.

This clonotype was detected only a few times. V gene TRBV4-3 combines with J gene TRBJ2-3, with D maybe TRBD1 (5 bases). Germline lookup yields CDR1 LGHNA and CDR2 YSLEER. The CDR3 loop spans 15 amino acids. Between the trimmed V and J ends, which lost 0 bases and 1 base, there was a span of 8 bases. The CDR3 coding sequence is TGCGCCAGCAGCCAAGATATCAGGGGCACAGATACGCAGTATTTT. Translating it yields CASSQDIRGTDTQYF.

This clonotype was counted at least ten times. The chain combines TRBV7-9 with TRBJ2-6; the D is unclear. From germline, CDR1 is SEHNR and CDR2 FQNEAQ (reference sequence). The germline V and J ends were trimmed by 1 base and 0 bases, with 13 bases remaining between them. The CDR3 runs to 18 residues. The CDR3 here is CASSLVNPESSGANVLTF. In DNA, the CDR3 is TGTGCCAGCAGCTTAGTCAATCCGGAGAGCTCTGGGGCCAACGTCCTGACTTTC.

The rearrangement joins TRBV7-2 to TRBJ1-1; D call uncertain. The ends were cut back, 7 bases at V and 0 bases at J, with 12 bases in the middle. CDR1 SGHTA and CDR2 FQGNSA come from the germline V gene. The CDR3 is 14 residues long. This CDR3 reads CASTRMALNTEAFF. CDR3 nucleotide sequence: TGTGCCAGCACCAGGATGGCTCTGAACACTGAAGCTTTCTTT. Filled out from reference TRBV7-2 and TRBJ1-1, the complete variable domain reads GAGVSQSPSNKVTEKGKDVELRCDPISGHTALYWYRQSLGQGLEFLIYFQGNSAPDKSGLPSDRFSAERTGGSVSTLTIQRTQQEDSAVYLCASTRMALNTEAFFGQGTRLTVV.

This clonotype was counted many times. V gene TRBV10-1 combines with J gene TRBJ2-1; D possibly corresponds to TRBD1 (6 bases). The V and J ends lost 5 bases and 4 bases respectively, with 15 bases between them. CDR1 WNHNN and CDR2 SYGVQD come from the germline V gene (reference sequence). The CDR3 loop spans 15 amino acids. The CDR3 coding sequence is TGCGCCAGCAGTCTTGGGGGCCCGGGGTACAATGAGCAGTTCTTC. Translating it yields CASSLGGPGYNEQFF.